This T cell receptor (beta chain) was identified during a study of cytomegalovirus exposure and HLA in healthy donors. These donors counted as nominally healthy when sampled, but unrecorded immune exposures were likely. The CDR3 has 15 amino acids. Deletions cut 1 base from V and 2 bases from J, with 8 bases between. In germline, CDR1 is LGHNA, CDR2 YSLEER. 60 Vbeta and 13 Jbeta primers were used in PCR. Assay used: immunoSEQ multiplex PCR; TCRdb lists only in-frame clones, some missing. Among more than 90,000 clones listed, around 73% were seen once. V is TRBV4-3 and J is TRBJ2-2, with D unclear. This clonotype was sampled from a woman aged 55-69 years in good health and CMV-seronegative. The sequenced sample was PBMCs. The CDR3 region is CASSQVNYNTGELFF. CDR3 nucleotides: TGCGCCAGCAGCCAAGTTAACTATAACACCGGGGAGCTGTTTTTT.